A single T cell receptor beta chain is shown here with its context. The antigen it binds to is not known. No base-level quality is on record; no much larger clone is a single base apart. These data belong to a study of neoadjuvant anti-PD-1 for oral cavity cancer (dated by TCRdb to the early 2020s). For context, the study as a whole: Before undergoing curative-intent surgical resection, most patients got three to four biweekly nivolumab doses at 3 mg/kg. A fourth nivolumab dose was given around day 43 to patients without progression, and definitive surgical resection was performed in those patients on days 50-56. Patients with complete response, partial response or stable disease by RECIST 1.1 were defined as responders, whereas patients with progression were defined as non-responders. There were about a dozen patients in the parent correlative cohort, and the response rate was about 36%.

The time point label on this specimen signifies: before neoadjuvant nivolumab. Patients had been newly diagnosed with stage II-IVA oral cavity squamous cell carcinoma, and no prior systemic or radiation treatment had been given to the patients. The cohort consisted of patients with HPV-negative, locally advanced oral cavity squamous cell carcinoma. Peripheral blood mononuclear cells were analyzed directly, without maintenance or expansion in culture. The samples were drawn from a longitudinal correlative study tied to a single-arm phase II trial testing neoadjuvant nivolumab in oral cavity squamous cell carcinoma. Subject-matched pre- and post-treatment PBMCs and tumors from three responders and three non-responders underwent genomic DNA-based TCRbeta sequencing. Peripheral blood mononuclear cells were collected once before nivolumab treatment and again after treatment, at the time of surgery. Genomic DNA was isolated from PBMCs using the Maxwell RSC DNA from Cells kit.

The germline V gene encodes CDR1 SEHNR and CDR2 FQNEAQ (reference sequence). From its cysteine to its phenylalanine, the CDR3 spans 14 amino acids. Only the CDR3 portion is preserved as DNA: 42 bases, with reading frame beginning at the first base. V sheds 5 bases and J sheds 6 bases, leaving 14 bases between their ends. PBMC libraries used mostly 480 ng of input genomic DNA for deep sequencing, with six replicates per sample. The immunoSEQ hsTCRbeta kit was used to prepare TCRbeta libraries according to the manufacturer's instructions. The completed libraries were mixed into a single pool at 3 nM, then sequenced with an Illumina NovaSeq 6000 S4 flow cell. In the original analysis: The immunoSEQ Analyzer was used for raw data preprocessing and quality control. The analysis was limited to productive rearrangements, and each clonotype was defined by a unique CDR3 amino acid sequence. Repertoire clonality was estimated as the Gini-Simpson index, which was computed with the R package tcR. Student's t test was used to compare Gini indices, and Pearson correlation was used to assess associations with tumor size change. This is the immuneACCESS table as TCRdb keeps it, with only in-frame sequences that have V and J called. A part of the clones is gone; compared with another copy, unresolved V genes explain less than half, and the rest is unexplained. The V and J calls and clone size are taken from that table; D and trimming were inferred from the DNA. This sample gives 10,000 to 15,000 clones in total; 50% to 75% of them show up just once. Over 2% of the sample comes from the top ten.

The study at large found these results: Higher pretreatment blood Treg/Th17 ratios correlated with both higher pretreatment blood TCRbeta clonality and lower post-treatment tumor TCRbeta clonality. TCR analyses included only a few patients per response group, and the authors called for larger cohorts for validation. After neoadjuvant nivolumab, T cell clonality (Gini index) in PBMCs was significantly higher in non-responders than in responders.

The sample in question was PBMCs, obtained before nivolumab (anti-PD-1) treatment. The clonotype originates from a person between 40 and 85 years old with oral cavity squamous cell carcinoma. The chain employs TRBV7-9 and TRBJ1-5; TRBD1 is a weak D gene call, 6 bases matching. This receptor carries the CDR3 CASSPQGQGQPQHF. The sequenced DNA is TGTGCCAGCAGCCCACAGGGTCAGGGTCAGCCCCAGCATTTT.